The 22 T cell receptor beta chains in this list originate from one sample, sequenced in a study of a mutant IDH1 vaccine in newly diagnosed glioma (dated by TCRdb to 2020 to 2023). This sample's time point label indicates: week 5, during vaccination. A 20-mer mutant IDH1 peptide at 300 micrograms in Montanide made up each vaccine dose, which was injected subcutaneously together with topical imiquimod. Receptor libraries were prepared by the immunoSEQ multiplex PCR assay. Drawn from immuneACCESS, this table holds only the in-frame rearrangements with V and J called that TCRdb kept. Clones are partly lost; checked studies trace under half to an unresolved V gene and leave the rest unexplained. Within this sample are under 70,000 clones, with approximately 79% of them counted one time only. The top ten constitute over 7% of the sample. Antigens for these TCRs are unknown. This specimen consisted of PBMCs, obtained from a glioma patient whose treatment included an IDH1 peptide vaccine. The receptors here all came from a woman between 45 and 60 years old with glioma.

CDR3 residues: CASSQGTSAGRNIQYF. The DNA for the CDR3 is TGCGCCAGCAGCCAGGGGACTTCAGCGGGAAGAAACATTCAGTACTTC. The chain carries TRBV4-1 and TRBJ2-4, with 7 bases lining up with TRBD2. The V gene's germline CDR1 is MGHRA and CDR2 YSYEKL. V shed 3 bases and J 6 bases; nucleotides not matched to a gene: 11. The CDR3 runs to 16 residues.

The chain carries TRBV4-1 and TRBJ1-6; 8 bases agree with TRBD1. Per germline, CDR1 MGHRA and CDR2 YSYEKL. The CDR3 contains 15 residues. The V segment lost 1 base and the J segment 7 bases; nucleotides outside the gene matches: 3. In nucleotides, the CDR3 is TGCGCCAGCAGCCAAGCTCAGGGGGCGAATTCACCCCTCCACTTT. Translation: CASSQAQGANSPLHF.

The chain couples TRBV5-5 to TRBJ2-3, with D perhaps matching TRBD1 (5 bases). Deletions cut 0 bases from V and 4 bases from J, with 12 bases between. CDR1 and CDR2 (germline): SGHKS, YYEKEE (reference sequence). The CDR3 loop spans 15 amino acids. The CDR3 sequence: CASSLAQGIADTQYF. The CDR3 DNA follows: TGTGCCAGCAGCTTGGCGCAGGGCATTGCAGATACGCAGTATTTT. The full variable domain, in which reference TRBV5-5 and TRBJ2-3 provide the parts outside the CDR3, is DAGVTQSPTHLIKTRGQQVTLRCSPISGHKSVSWYQQVLGQGPQFIFQYYEKEERGRGNFPDRFSARQFPNYSSELNVNALLLGDSALYLCASSLAQGIADTQYFGPGTRLTVL.

The V call is TRBV6-1, the J call TRBJ2-7; D assignment may be TRBD1 or TRBD2 (5 bases each). CDR1 and CDR2 from the germline V gene are MNHNS and SASEGT. This CDR3 has 15 amino acids. V was trimmed by 4 bases and J by 5 bases, leaving 18 bases between them. The CDR3: CASSARTSGPHEQYF. The DNA for the CDR3 is TGTGCCAGCAGTGCCCGGACCTCGGGACCCCACGAGCAGTACTTC.

V gene TRBV30 combines with J gene TRBJ1-6; D unresolved. V shed 0 bases and J shed 9 bases, with 18 bases lying between them. The CDR3 covers 16 residues. Germline CDR1 is GTSNPN and CDR2 is SVGIG (reference sequence). This CDR3 reads CAWSVLKAKVGSPLHF. CDR3 nucleotide sequence: TGTGCCTGGAGTGTACTGAAAGCCAAAGTGGGTTCACCCCTCCACTTT.

This sequence joins TRBV30 and TRBJ2-5, with 7 nucleotides matching TRBD1. The V gene's germline CDR1 is GTSNPN and CDR2 SVGIG (reference sequence). Trimming removed 2 bases from V and 5 bases from J; junction bases left unmatched: 11. The CDR3 length is 15 residues. The CDR3 DNA follows: TGTGCCTGGAGTCGGGATACAGGGGTTTTGGAGACCCAGTACTTC. This gives the protein CAWSRDTGVLETQYF.

Only one count was recorded for this clone. The J gene is TRBJ2-7, the V gene TRBV5-5; the match to TRBD2 covers 8 bases. CDR1 and CDR2 from the germline V gene are SGHKS and YYEKEE (reference sequence). J gave up 0 bases and V 0 bases, and 2 bases lay outside the gene matches. The CDR3 length is 15 residues. CDR3 loop: CASSLVRGASYEQYF. The CDR3 nucleotides are TGTGCCAGCAGCTTGGTGCGGGGGGCCTCCTACGAGCAGTACTTC.

The gene calls are TRBV7-9 and TRBJ1-2; 7 nucleotides align to TRBD1. CDR3 size: 14 residues. V lost 5 bases and J lost 6; bases outside the gene matches: 9. Germline V CDR1 and CDR2: SEHNR, FQNEAQ (reference sequence). In DNA, the CDR3 is TGTGCCAGCAGCCCTCGCGAGGGGGCGGATGGCTACACCTTC. This codes for CASSPREGADGYTF.

This sequence joins TRBV30 and TRBJ2-1; the match to TRBD1 covers 8 bases. Per germline, CDR1 GTSNPN and CDR2 SVGIG (reference sequence). V trimming: 1 base; J trimming: 2 bases; junction bases outside the gene matches: 7. CDR3 length: 16 residues. For the CDR3, the DNA is TGTGCCTGGAGTGGGACAGGGACCGGTGCCTACAATGAGCAGTTCTTC. Translating gives CAWSGTGTGAYNEQFF. The complete variable domain, with remaining parts taken from reference TRBV30 and TRBJ2-1, reads SQTIHQWPATLVQPVGSPLSLECTVEGTSNPNLYWYRQAAGRGLQLLFYSVGIGQISSEVPQNLSASRPQDRQFILSSKKLLLSDSGFYLCAWSGTGTGAYNEQFFGPGTRLTVL.

The V call is TRBV19, the J call TRBJ1-6; TRBD1 is a possible D gene (6 bases). From germline, CDR1 is LNHDA and CDR2 SQIVND (reference sequence). This CDR3 comprises 16 residues. With 4 bases removed from V and 0 bases from J, the gap between germline ends came to 10 bases. The CDR3, as DNA: TGTGCCAGTAGTACCGGACAGCGCTCCTATAATTCACCCCTCCACTTT. It specifies CASSTGQRSYNSPLHF.

J is TRBJ2-7 and V is TRBV9; no clear D gene. V lost 2 bases and J lost 5, with 17 bases in between. Germline V lookup: CDR1 SGDLS, CDR2 YYNGEE. The CDR3 length is 15 residues. DNA for the CDR3: TGTGCCAGCAGCGTCGCCCCCGGTCGAGGTGACGAGCAGTACTTC. It codes for CASSVAPGRGDEQYF. Together with reference TRBV9 and TRBJ2-7, the CDR3 gives the full variable domain: DSGVTQTPKHLITATGQRVTLRCSPRSGDLSVYWYQQSLDQGLQFLIQYYNGEERAKGNILERFSAQQFPDLHSELNLSSLELGDSALYFCASSVAPGRGDEQYFGPGTRLTVT.

The table lists this clone with a count of one. The rearrangement links TRBV14 to TRBJ2-3; possibly TRBD1 for D (5 bases). In germline, CDR1 is SGHDN, CDR2 FVKESK. V lost 6 bases, J lost 2 bases, and 9 bases lay in between. CDR3 length equals 13 residues. CDR3 loop: CASSQGNTDTQYF. Here the CDR3 DNA reads TGTGCCAGCAGTCAGGGAAACACAGATACGCAGTATTTT.

The chain couples TRBV7-8 to TRBJ2-7, with D perhaps TRBD2 (6 bases). In germline, CDR1 is SGHVS, CDR2 FQNEAQ. V was pared by 1 base and J by 3 bases, with 10 bases between. The CDR3 totals 14 residues. This CDR3 is CASSLGSGVYEQYF. The CDR3 nucleotides read TGTGCCAGCAGCTTAGGCTCGGGGGTCTACGAGCAGTACTTC.

This chain links TRBV2 with TRBJ2-2; D is perhaps TRBD2 (6 bases). The CDR3 sequence is 15 residues long. The V end was cut by 8 bases, the J end by 1 base, with 14 bases between. CDR1 is SNHLY and CDR2 is FYNNEI in the germline V gene. CDR3 sequence reads: CASLGRGRNTGELFF. The CDR3 DNA sequence: TGTGCCAGCTTAGGGCGGGGCCGGAACACCGGGGAGCTGTTTTTT.

The CDR3 DNA is TGCGCCAGCAGCGAGAAACAGGGGGCAGGAAACACCATATATTTT. It translates to CASSEKQGAGNTIYF. J is TRBJ1-3 and V is TRBV5-1, with 9 positions matching TRBD1. The length of the CDR3 is 15 residues. Germline V lookup: CDR1 SGHRS, CDR2 YFSETQ. The trim removed 4 bases at V and 4 bases at J, leaving 6 bases unmatched.

This clone appeared a few times. The DNA of the CDR3 is TGTGCCAGCAGTGACAGTTACACTGAAGCTTTCTTT. It specifies CASSDSYTEAFF. The chain links TRBV27 to TRBJ1-1, with a tentative D call TRBD1 (5 bases). V lost 5 bases and J lost 3, with 7 bases in between. This CDR3 region has 12 residues. Germline V gives CDR1 MNHEY, CDR2 SMNVEV (reference sequence).

V usage is TRBV5-1 and J usage is TRBJ2-5; D tentatively fits TRBD1 or TRBD2 (6 bases each). Trimming removed 2 bases from V and 4 bases from J, with 12 bases in between. Germline-derived CDR1 and CDR2 are SGHRS and YFSETQ. The CDR3 consists of 14 residues. The CDR3 nucleotides read TGCGCCAGCAGCTTAGGCAGGGGAGGAGAGACCCAGTACTTC. It codes for CASSLGRGGETQYF.

The genes are TRBV5-1 and TRBJ2-7; 7 bases agree with TRBD1. There are 14 residues in the CDR3. Germline V gives CDR1 SGHRS, CDR2 YFSETQ. The trim removed 0 bases at V and 2 bases at J, leaving 2 bases unmatched. The CDR3 loop reads CASSLGGGTYEQYF. In DNA, the CDR3 is TGCGCCAGCAGCTTGGGAGGGGGCACCTACGAGCAGTACTTC.

The chain combines TRBV27 with TRBJ2-5, with D possibly being TRBD2 (7 bases). V was cut by 8 bases and J by 13 bases, with 20 bases left in between. The CDR3 is 12 residues long. Germline CDR1 MNHEY, CDR2 SMNVEV (reference sequence). The CDR3 reads CASLRGGGELYF. The DNA for the CDR3 is TGTGCCAGCCTTCGAGGGGGGGGTGAGCTGTACTTC.

The V call is TRBV15, the J call TRBJ1-5; possible D gene TRBD1, 5 bases. CDR1 and CDR2 (germline): LNHNV, YYDKDF (reference sequence). V lost 1 base and J lost 1, with 5 bases in between. The CDR3 loop spans 14 amino acids. The CDR3 DNA follows: TGTGCCACCAGCAGAGCAGGGAGCAATCAGCCCCAGCATTTT. Translation: CATSRAGSNQPQHF.

This clone was detected once. V usage is TRBV19 and J usage is TRBJ2-3; perhaps TRBD2 as D (6 bases). The CDR3 has 15 residues. V dropped 5 bases and J dropped 0 bases, with 12 bases sitting between them. Per germline, CDR1 LNHDA and CDR2 SQIVND (reference sequence). Here the CDR3 reads CASSLTSYSTDTQYF. The CDR3 DNA follows: TGTGCCAGTAGTCTTACTAGCTATAGCACAGATACGCAGTATTTT.

The sample holds a few counts of this clone. The genes are TRBV5-1 and TRBJ1-2; D not certain. Trimming stripped 0 bases from V and 3 bases from J, with 12 bases between. CDR1 is SGHRS and CDR2 is YFSETQ in the germline V gene. The CDR3 sequence is 15 residues long. The CDR3: CASSLGTVGYYGYTF. The CDR3 nucleotides are TGCGCCAGCAGCTTGGGCACGGTCGGTTACTATGGCTACACCTTC.